A single sample gave rise to the 3 T cell receptor beta chains below, sequenced in a study of blood T cell repertoires in COVID-19. TCRdb's copy holds only in-frame clones and misses some; the assay was immunoSEQ multiplex PCR. The sample holds about 220,000 clones, approximately 85% seen once. What was sequenced was peripheral blood. All receptors come from a woman in her 70s with COVID-19, enrolled during active disease.

The chain recombines TRBV4-3 with TRBJ1-2; D unclear. Per germline, CDR1 LGHNA and CDR2 YSLEER. This CDR3 contains 15 residues. The V gene lost 1 base and the J gene lost 4 bases, with 13 bases spanning the gap. The CDR3 protein is CASSQAHTGGYGYTF. The CDR3 nucleotides read TGCGCCAGCAGCCAAGCACACACCGGCGGCTATGGCTACACCTTC.

The CDR3: CASSLEDTGRGYTF. The CDR3 bases are TGCGCCAGCAGCTTGGAGGACACCGGGAGAGGCTACACCTTC. J is TRBJ1-2 and V is TRBV5-1, with D perhaps matching TRBD1 (5 bases). The ends were cut back, 0 bases at V and 8 bases at J, with 14 bases in the middle. The length of the CDR3 is 14 residues. Germline V gene lookup returns CDR1 SGHRS and CDR2 YFSETQ.

The chain joins TRBV5-1 to TRBJ2-3; D may be TRBD2 (6 bases). From germline, CDR1 is SGHRS and CDR2 YFSETQ. The CDR3 spans 14 residues. The germline V and J ends were trimmed by 6 bases and 0 bases, with 11 bases remaining between them. DNA for the CDR3: TGCGCCAGCAAAAGACTAGAAAGCACAGATACGCAGTATTTT. This encodes CASKRLESTDTQYF.